What follows is one TCR beta chain and its context. Its antigen remains unidentified. Assay used: immunoSEQ multiplex PCR; TCRdb lists only in-frame clones, some missing. The sample includes around 1.6 million clones, 95% to 99% seen only once; the top ten take 0.45%. The data originate from a study of shared clonotypes between healthy human individuals. Study overall: A donor's plate count was three for CD4 naive and three for CD4 memory; CD8 naive had two and CD8 memory one.

Study donors comprised healthy, HIV-negative adults devoid of recent acute infection or vaccination. Germline loops: CDR1 MNHNY, CDR2 SVGAGI (reference sequence). This CDR3 is built from 13 residues. The V end was cut by 7 bases, the J end by 4 bases, with 14 bases between. Study-wide results and limits: Sharing across four donors was highest in naive CD4 (around 5%) and lowest in memory CD8 (roughly 0.4%).

V gene TRBV6-6 combines with J gene TRBJ2-7; D not certain. This clonotype was sampled from a man aged 25 to 45 in good health. The sample was naive CD4+ T cells sorted from blood. Subset of the sample: CD45RA+ positively selected. CDR3 amino acids: CASKEVPGYEQYF. In DNA form, the CDR3 reads TGTGCCAGCAAAGAGGTGCCAGGATACGAGCAGTACTTC.